Listed below are T cell receptor beta chains from one sample, sequenced in a study of blood T cell repertoires in COVID-19. Libraries were prepared by immunoSEQ multiplex PCR; TCRdb keeps only in-frame clonotypes and omits some of them. Altogether over 200,000 clones are present, roughly 90% being singletons, with the ten largest covering around 0.85%. Sequenced: peripheral blood. The receptors originated from a man aged 60-69 years with COVID-19, enrolled during active disease. CDR3s include the opening cysteine and the closing phenylalanine or tryptophan. The D gene is left open where the match is weak. The listing skips clone size in some rows; elsewhere it reads once, few, many or a size class.

clone size	D gene	V gene	J gene	CDR3 protein	CDR3 DNA
.	.	TRBV6-5	TRBJ2-7	CASSMGHRYEQYF	TGTGCCAGCAGCATGGGACACCGCTACGAGCAGTACTTC
once	TRBD1	TRBV19	TRBJ1-1	CASRKQGGTEAFF	TGTGCCAGTAGAAAACAGGGGGGCACTGAAGCTTTCTTT
once	.	TRBV9	TRBJ1-2	CASSVSSGQLEGYTF	TGTGCCAGCAGCGTGAGTTCAGGGCAACTGGAGGGCTACACCTTC
.	TRBD1	TRBV24-1	TRBJ1-2	CATSDSGQGYGYTF	TGTGCCACCAGTGACTCCGGACAGGGCTATGGCTACACCTTC
.	TRBD1	TRBV27	TRBJ1-4	CASRRQGTINEKLFF	TGTGCCAGCAGAAGACAGGGGACCATTAATGAAAAACTGTTTTTT
.	TRBD2	TRBV5-1	TRBJ2-3	CASSLGWASGTMGDTQYF	TGCGCCAGCAGCTTGGGTTGGGCTAGCGGCACAATGGGGGATACGCAGTATTTT
few	.	TRBV6-2/TRBV6-3	TRBJ2-7	CASSSSGPSSYEQYF	TGTGCCAGCAGCTCCTCCGGTCCTAGCTCCTACGAGCAGTACTTC
.	.	TRBV21-1	TRBJ2-7	CASTMDRRVSYEQYF	TGTGCCAGCACTATGGACAGGCGAGTCTCCTACGAGCAGTACTTC
.	.	TRBV7-9	TRBJ2-2	CASSLLGGGGPTGELFF	TGTGCCAGCAGCCTTCTGGGAGGCGGGGGCCCAACCGGGGAGCTGTTTTTT
once	TRBD1	TRBV5-1	TRBJ1-2	CASQPTDRAPYGYTF	TGCGCCAGCCAACCAACCGACAGGGCTCCCTATGGCTACACCTTC
.	.	TRBV18	TRBJ1-5	CASSPGQKNQPQHF	TGTGCCAGCTCACCGGGGCAGAAAAATCAGCCCCAGCATTTT
.	.	TRBV5-4	TRBJ1-2	CASSSRGVGYGYTF	TGTGCCAGCAGCTCCAGGGGAGTAGGGTATGGCTACACCTTC
.	TRBD2	TRBV19	TRBJ2-3	CASSRRTSGKSDTQYF	TGTGCCAGTAGTAGAAGGACTAGCGGGAAGTCAGATACGCAGTATTTT
.	TRBD1	TRBV3-1/TRBV3-2	TRBJ2-1	CASSPEGQGANEQFF	TGTGCCAGCAGCCCAGAGGGACAGGGTGCGAATGAGCAGTTCTTC
.	.	TRBV7-3	TRBJ2-3	CASSLQGLYTDTQYF	TGTGCCAGCAGCCTCCAGGGGCTGTACACAGATACGCAGTATTTT
.	TRBD2	TRBV5-1	TRBJ2-1	CASSLGREREQFF	TGCGCCAGCAGCTTGGGGCGGGAGCGTGAGCAGTTCTTC
few	.	TRBV7-9	TRBJ2-2	CASRAGDPNTGELFF	TGTGCCAGCAGAGCGGGTGACCCTAACACCGGGGAGCTGTTTTTT
once	.	TRBV30	TRBJ2-1	CAWALDYGNEQFF	TGTGCCTGGGCCCTGGACTACGGCAATGAGCAGTTCTTC
.	.	TRBV30	TRBJ1-4	CAWRPGYVATNEKLFF	TGTGCCTGGAGGCCGGGATACGTTGCAACTAATGAAAAACTGTTTTTT
.	.	TRBV25-1	TRBJ2-7	CASSLVRDGEQYF	TGTGCCAGCAGTCTAGTGCGGGACGGCGAGCAGTACTTC
.	TRBD2	TRBV6-6	TRBJ2-2	CASRTSGSTGELFF	TGTGCCAGCAGGACTAGCGGGAGTACCGGGGAGCTGTTTTTT
.	.	TRBV29-1	TRBJ1-5	CSVGVGGNQPQHF	TGCAGCGTTGGAGTAGGAGGAAATCAGCCCCAGCATTTT
.	TRBD2	TRBV7-6	TRBJ2-1	CASSSSERGDNEQFF	TGTGCCAGCAGCTCCTCCGAGCGGGGTGACAATGAGCAGTTCTTC
.	.	TRBV7-8	TRBJ2-7	CASGGAQGYYEQYF	TGTGCCAGCGGGGGGGCGCAGGGTTACTACGAGCAGTACTTC
.	.	TRBV27	TRBJ1-6	CASRPQGKSSYNSPLHF	TGTGCCAGCAGACCCCAGGGGAAGAGCTCCTATAATTCACCCCTCCACTTT
.	TRBD2	TRBV3-1/TRBV3-2	TRBJ2-2	CAGGTITTGELFF	TGTGCCGGCGGGACTATAACCACCGGGGAGCTGTTTTTT
.	.	TRBV7-2	TRBJ1-6	CASSLDGQINSPLHF	TGTGCCAGCAGCTTAGATGGGCAGATCAATTCACCCCTCCACTTT
.	TRBD2	TRBV3-1/TRBV3-2	TRBJ2-7	CASSQDRTSGSYEQYF	TGTGCCAGCAGCCAAGATCGGACTAGCGGTTCCTACGAGCAGTACTTC
.	.	TRBV9	TRBJ1-4	CASSVGDQGTNEKLFF	TGTGCCAGCAGCGTAGGCGATCAGGGGACTAATGAAAAACTGTTTTTT
.	TRBD1	TRBV25-1	TRBJ1-2	CASRRTGVDGYTF	TGTGCCAGCAGAAGGACAGGGGTTGACGGCTACACCTTC
.	.	TRBV6-5	TRBJ2-1	CASSYGAKTGRDEQFF	TGTGCCAGCAGTTACGGCGCGAAAACAGGGCGCGATGAGCAGTTCTTC
.	TRBD1	TRBV4-1	TRBJ1-6	CASSQDPGGVVSPLHF	TGCGCCAGCAGCCAAGATCCAGGGGGCGTTGTTTCACCCCTCCACTTT
.	TRBD1	TRBV27	TRBJ2-7	CASSLNRGQREQYF	TGTGCCAGCAGTTTAAACAGGGGGCAACGCGAGCAGTACTTC
.	.	TRBV6-6	TRBJ1-1	CASSPRGDNTEAFF	TGTGCCAGCAGCCCCCGGGGGGATAACACTGAAGCTTTCTTT
.	.	TRBV19	TRBJ2-1	CASSISLRDGRYEQFF	TGTGCCAGTAGTATTTCTTTGAGGGATGGCCGCTATGAGCAGTTCTTC
.	.	TRBV7-2	TRBJ2-3	CASTRGSSTDTQYF	TGTGCCAGCACCCGGGGGTCTAGCACAGATACGCAGTATTTT
.	.	TRBV5-4	TRBJ1-6	CASSLLGREPLHF	TGTGCCAGCAGCTTGCTCGGTCGCGAGCCCCTCCACTTT
once	.	TRBV30	TRBJ2-1	CAWSVQAGRQFF	TGTGCCTGGAGTGTACAGGCAGGACGGCAGTTCTTC
.	TRBD1	TRBV9	TRBJ1-4	CASSVAGQGREKLFF	TGTGCCAGCAGCGTAGCGGGACAGGGTAGAGAAAAACTGTTTTTT
.	.	TRBV6-6	TRBJ1-1	CASTSGGWTEAFF	TGTGCCAGCACATCGGGGGGCTGGACTGAAGCTTTCTTT
.	TRBD2	TRBV7-2	TRBJ2-7	CASKTGTSSVEQYF	TGTGCCAGCAAGACCGGGACTAGCTCCGTTGAGCAGTACTTC
once	.	TRBV28	TRBJ1-1	CASSSPVRQAPLNTEAFF	TGTGCCAGCAGTTCCCCCGTTAGACAGGCACCCTTGAACACTGAAGCTTTCTTT
.	.	TRBV4-1	TRBJ1-2	CASSQRGRTREQYGYTF	TGCGCCAGCAGCCAAAGGGGCCGGACCCGAGAACAGTATGGCTACACCTTC
.	.	TRBV19	TRBJ1-3	CASRTGGLRHTIYF	TGTGCCAGTAGGACGGGGGGCCTACGACACACCATATATTTT
.	.	TRBV19	TRBJ1-4	CASSIDQGDNEKLFF	TGTGCCAGTAGTATAGATCAAGGGGATAATGAAAAACTGTTTTTT
.	TRBD2	TRBV14	TRBJ2-1	CASSQDLSGKSYNEQFF	TGTGCCAGCAGCCAAGATTTGAGCGGGAAGTCCTACAATGAGCAGTTCTTC
.	.	TRBV7-9	TRBJ1-3	CASSFGSKTGRGNTIYF	TGTGCCAGCAGCTTCGGATCCAAGACAGGTCGGGGAAACACCATATATTTT
.	TRBD1	TRBV6-5	TRBJ2-7	CASRDPGQGNYEQYF	TGTGCCAGCAGAGACCCGGGACAGGGGAACTACGAGCAGTACTTC
once	.	TRBV7-9	TRBJ2-2	CASSLVVGQITGELFF	TGTGCCAGCAGCTTAGTAGTTGGACAGATCACCGGGGAGCTGTTTTTT